This T cell receptor (beta chain) was retrieved from a study of cytomegalovirus exposure and HLA in healthy donors (dated by TCRdb to about 2017). In terms of the full investigation: An earlier analysis of several hundred of the donors reported approximately 260 Gb of sequence data and about 120 million unique TCR beta sequences obtained from about 180 million T cells. About 280 gigabases of sequencing data and tens of millions of unique TCR sequences made up an early release that covered several hundred HLA-typed donors. Of the roughly 410 genotyped donors, less than 90% were placed in the genetic ancestry cluster associated with self-reported Caucasian donors. The study aimed to test whether signatures of past pathogen exposure could be identified by cataloging public T cell receptors. The T cell repertoires of some 700 subjects were profiled by immunosequencing and related to cytomegalovirus serostatus. Besides the first cohort of around 700 subjects, a separate validation cohort made up of some 110 different subjects was used. The study combined high-throughput TCR immunosequencing, statistical association of individual TCRs with disease status, and machine learning to predict cytomegalovirus infection status. In a later analysis, previously published TCR beta repertoires from hundreds of donors were re-analyzed and high-resolution HLA genotyping was added so that TCR occurrence patterns could be studied. In the later analysis, no new phenotypic data were used to find candidate immune exposures; instead, reliance was placed on TCR beta sequences and their occurrence across donors. An earlier analysis of more than 450 of the donors used high-throughput TCR beta sequencing to judge whether each TCR beta V gene segment behaved as functional or pseudogenic. Donor age, sex, ethnicity and CMV serostatus were compiled alongside the repertoire data. A later genetic analysis took genome-wide SNP genotypes for about 55% of the 666 donors and used that subset as a discovery cohort. Every repertoire in the discovery cohort had been generated on one and the same sequencing platform. HLA typing covered class I and class II loci at four-digit resolution. The number of typed donors differed by locus: 629-630 for A, B, C, DRB1 and DQB1; approximately 530 for DQA1; around 610 for DPA1; and about 450 for DPB1. Because of strong linkage in the cohort, a handful of DR-DQ haplotypes were treated as single units for association and clustering. On average, 235,054 unique TCR beta nucleotide sequences were sequenced per donor among fewer than 500 genotyped donors of the cohort, with 15% to 20% of those sequences being non-productive. Results and caveats for the whole study, not just this receptor: In a later analysis, several top co-occurrence clusters were reported to appear linked to parvovirus B19, influenza, CMV and Epstein-Barr virus. In a later genetic analysis, a missense DCLRE1C variant was associated with V-gene and J-gene trimming of TCR beta chains, and the association was replicated in an independent cohort. Some IMGT-functional V segments, including TRBV6-2 and TRBV6-3, could not be distinguished by the 87-base-pair reads and were therefore excluded. The authors suggested that the approach could potentially be extended to other disease states and immunological phenotypes. In a later analysis, most CMV-associated TCR beta chains were found to appear HLA-restricted, with HLA associations seemingly driven largely by CMV exposure. Assigning TCR associations to individual alleles was difficult when HLA alleles, especially DR and DQ, strongly co-occurred. Broadly in line with IMGT annotations, most TCR beta V segments showed up in productive rearrangements about 87% or about 30% of the time in an earlier analysis of about 500 of the donors. According to a later analysis, TCR association rates differed among HLA loci, with DRB1 alleles showing the most associated TCRs and HLA-C alleles showing the fewest. In a later analysis, over 15,000 TCR beta sequences were associated with specific HLA alleles at a false discovery rate of 0.05. In a later analysis, HLA-associated TCR beta chains were found to be more clonally expanded and to have lower generation probabilities than equally common non-associated chains. A further reported finding was that TCR beta sequences accurately predicted the HLA-A and HLA-B alleles for most subjects in the first cohort. Most TCR sequences were seen in very few donors, while some public TCRs were found in many individuals. The presence/absence analyses assumed that sequencing depth was roughly uniform across donors, and that assumption may not be true. A cluster of highly shared sequence variants was judged likely to be a technical artifact of the sequencing pipeline. About 17 rarely observed V segments, including chromosome 9 orphons, were excluded from the earlier analysis of about 610 of the donors because counts were too low. The classifier was reported to diagnose cytomegalovirus status with high specificity and sensitivity in both the original cohort and the validation cohort. A later genetic analysis reported fewer N-insertions in productive TCRs among donors in an Asian-associated ancestry cluster than the roughly 640-donor mean. The only immune exposure information available for the cohort was CMV serostatus. A few of the identified cytomegalovirus-associated TCR beta chains were confirmed in vitro to be specific for cytomegalovirus antigens. In the study, 150 to 200 TCR beta chains were listed as associated with cytomegalovirus. Linkage disequilibrium might explain the correlated functional status among segregating V segments, but an unknown experimental factor could not be ruled out. The cohort was sequenced for TCR beta chains only, and without alpha or paired-chain data the features that could be detected were limited. Because HLA typing was missing for some donors at each locus, association tests included only the typed subset.

The cohort was made up of about 670 healthy bone marrow donors. At the time of sampling, all cohort members were nominally healthy, though unrecorded immune exposures were likely present. The donor was CMV seropositive and belonged to the group of 250 to 300 seropositive cohort members. Every donor gave a peripheral blood sample, and the peripheral blood mononuclear cells from that sample were used for TCR beta sequencing. The Qiagen DNeasy Blood Extraction Kit was used to extract genomic DNA from the blood cell samples. The library relied on the immunoSEQ multiplex PCR assay. For the multiplex PCR, a mixture combining 60 forward primers for TCR Vbeta segments and 13 reverse primers for TCR Jbeta segments was used. The CDR3 region of rearranged TCR beta genes was amplified from genomic DNA by a multiplex PCR assay. On the Illumina HiSeq System, the amplified TCR beta libraries were sequenced as 87-base-pair reads. The paper's data handling went like this. Across the 700 or so repertoires, a later analysis counted roughly 84 million unique TCR beta chains, around 11 million of which were shared by at least two donors. Raw reads were error-corrected and collapsed into unique sequences with a nearest-neighbor algorithm that merged closely related sequences to remove PCR and sequencing errors. Alignment of CDR3 sequences to IMGT reference sequences was used to assign V, D and J gene segments. Each retained sequence needed at least a six-nucleotide match to both a V gene segment and a J gene segment. A rearrangement was called productive if the CDR3 had no stop codons and remained in frame with V and J, and every other rearrangement was called non-productive. CDR3 was defined by IMGT convention, running from the second conserved V-encoded cysteine to the conserved J-encoded phenylalanine. In an earlier analysis of more than 550 of the donors, sequences lacking an unambiguous match to a single V gene segment were excluded. An earlier analysis of fewer than 750 of the donors called V segments functional above 56.7% productive rearrangements and segregating when the between-donor standard deviation exceeded 5%. A statistical classification framework was developed to diagnose cytomegalovirus status using the catalog of TCR beta chain sequences. V and J gene assignment, in a later analysis, came from comparing TCR nucleotide sequences with IMGT/GENE-DB human TR gene sequences. In a later analysis, CDR3 sequences and most-parsimonious VDJ recombination scenarios were assigned using the TCRdist pipeline. A later analysis defined each TCR beta chain by its CDR3 amino acid sequence plus V-gene family, and excluded reads lacking a unique V-gene family. In a later analysis, approximately 590 highly shared, low-generation-probability nucleotide sequences were removed to address suspected cross-contamination and a sequencing artifact. In a later analysis, a clonal expansion index was calculated for each public chain from normalized within-repertoire ranks of inferred template counts. In a later analysis, generation probabilities were computed with a VDJ recombination model fitted to out-of-frame rearrangements, and the resulting probabilities were checked against IGoR. Hypergeometric tests were used in a later analysis to score TCR-TCR, TCR-HLA and TCR-CMV co-occurrence, with a repertoire-size bias correction applied to the TCR pairs. False discovery rates were estimated in a later analysis by permuting HLA or CMV assignments 20 times. In a later analysis, co-occurring TCRs were grouped using DBSCAN, and TCRdist sequence similarity was added for clustering within HLA-allele-positive subsets. Repertoires with fewer than 30,000 or more than 120,000 public chains were left out of co-occurrence clustering, as were four to six repertoires with anomalous nucleotide sharing. TCRdb took this table from immuneACCESS and kept in-frame rearrangements with V and J called. Such tables lack part of the clones; where checked against another copy, unresolved V genes explain under half of the gap, and the rest is unexplained. V and J calls plus clone size are reproduced from that table; the DNA served to infer D and trimming. The sample table shows around 160,000 clones, and 82% are seen once. The leading ten clones occupy more than 8% of the sample.

V gives up 4 bases and J gives up 4 bases, and the segment between their germline ends measures 14 bases. The germline V gene provides CDR1 SGHVS and CDR2 FQNEAQ. The CDR3 runs 15 amino acids, cysteine and phenylalanine included. Of all the DNA, just the CDR3 is kept, 45 bases in frame from base 1. About this clone itself: The clone's antigen remains unknown. No much larger clone is present one base from it, and per-base qualities are unavailable.

The clonotype was recovered from a male donor in good health and CMV-seropositive. The V and J genes are TRBV7-8 and TRBJ2-1; TRBD2 could be the D gene, as 6 bases match. The specimen sequenced was PBMCs. The CDR3 protein is CASSSAGPGYNEQFF. In nucleotides, the sequence is TGTGCCAGCAGCTCGGCGGGGCCTGGATACAATGAGCAGTTCTTC.